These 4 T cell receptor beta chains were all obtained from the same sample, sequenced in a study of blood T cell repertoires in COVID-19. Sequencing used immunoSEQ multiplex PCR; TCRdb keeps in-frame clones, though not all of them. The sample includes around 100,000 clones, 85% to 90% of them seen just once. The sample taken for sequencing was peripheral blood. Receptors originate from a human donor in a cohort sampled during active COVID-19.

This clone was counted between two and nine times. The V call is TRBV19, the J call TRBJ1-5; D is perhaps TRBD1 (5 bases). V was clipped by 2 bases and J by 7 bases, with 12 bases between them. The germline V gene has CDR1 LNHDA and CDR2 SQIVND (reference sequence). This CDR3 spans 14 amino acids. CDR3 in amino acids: CASSIFGRAQPQHF. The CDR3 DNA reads TGTGCCAGTAGTATATTTGGCAGGGCGCAGCCCCAGCATTTT.

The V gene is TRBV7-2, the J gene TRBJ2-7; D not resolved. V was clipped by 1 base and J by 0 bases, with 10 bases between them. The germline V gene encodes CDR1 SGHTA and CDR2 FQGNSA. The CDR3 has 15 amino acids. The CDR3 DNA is TGTGCCAGCAGCTTAGGATCTATCCGCTCCTACGAGCAGTACTTC. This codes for CASSLGSIRSYEQYF.

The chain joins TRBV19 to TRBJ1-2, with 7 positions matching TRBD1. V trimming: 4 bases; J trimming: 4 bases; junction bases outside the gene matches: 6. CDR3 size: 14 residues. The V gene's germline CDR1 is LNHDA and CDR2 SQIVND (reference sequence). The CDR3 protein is CASSTNRDSYGYTF. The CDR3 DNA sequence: TGTGCCAGTAGTACAAACCGGGACAGCTATGGCTACACCTTC.

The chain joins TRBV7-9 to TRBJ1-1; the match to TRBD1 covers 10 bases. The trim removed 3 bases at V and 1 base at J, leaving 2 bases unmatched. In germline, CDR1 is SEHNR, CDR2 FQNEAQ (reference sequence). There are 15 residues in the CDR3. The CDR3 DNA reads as TGTGCCAGCAGCTTTGGGACAGGGGAGAACACTGAAGCTTTCTTT. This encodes CASSFGTGENTEAFF. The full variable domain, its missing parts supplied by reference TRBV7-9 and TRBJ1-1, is DTGVSQNPRHKITKRGQNVTFRCDPISEHNRLYWYRQTLGQGPEFLTYFQNEAQLEKSRLLSDRFSAERPKGSFSTLEIQRTEQGDSAMYLCASSFGTGENTEAFFGQGTRLTVV.